One sample yielded the 10 T cell receptor beta chains listed below, sequenced in a study of blood T cell repertoires in COVID-19. Generated by immunoSEQ multiplex PCR, the TCRdb table keeps only in-frame clones and is missing some. The table has fewer than 80,000 clones, 90% seen once. The specimen was peripheral blood. Receptors were obtained from a human donor in a cohort sampled during active COVID-19.

V gene TRBV5-8 combines with J gene TRBJ2-7; no definite D call. The length of the CDR3 is 12 residues. V lost 0 bases, J lost 4 bases, and 5 bases lay in between. Per the germline V gene, CDR1 is SGHTS and CDR2 is YDEGEE. The CDR3 region is CASSLDEYEQYF. CDR3 nucleotides: TGTGCCAGCAGCTTGGACGAGTACGAGCAGTACTTC.

The chain couples TRBV12-5 to TRBJ1-5, with TRBD1 as a possible D gene (6 bases). The CDR3 extends over 15 amino acids. CDR1 LGHNT and CDR2 FRNRAP come from the germline V gene. V was clipped by 7 bases and J by 0 bases, with 13 bases between them. The CDR3 coding sequence is TGTGCTAGTGCCCGGACAGACATTAGCAATCAGCCCCAGCATTTT. It is translated as CASARTDISNQPQHF.

The chain has TRBV10-3 and TRBJ2-1; 10 bases are a match to TRBD2. The CDR3 covers 17 residues. After removal of 0 bases from V and 3 bases from J, the junction contained 5 bases not matched to a gene. Germline lookup yields CDR1 ENHRY and CDR2 SYGVKD. This CDR3 is CAISESEAGGLYNEQFF. Written as DNA, the CDR3 is TGTGCCATCAGTGAGTCCGAAGCGGGGGGGCTCTACAATGAGCAGTTCTTC.

V is TRBV5-6 and J is TRBJ2-1, with TRBD2 identical over 10 bases. The CDR3 is 16 residues long. V lost 4 bases, J lost 7 bases, and 11 bases stayed unmatched. CDR1 is SGHDT and CDR2 is YYEEEE in the germline V gene. The CDR3 coding sequence is TGTGCCAGCAGCACCAGCGGGAGGGCCCTGCGGAATGAGCAGTTCTTC. Its protein is CASSTSGRALRNEQFF.

V and J are TRBV9 and TRBJ1-1, with D possibly TRBD1 on 6 matching bases. The V and J ends lost 1 base and 5 bases respectively, with 15 bases between them. The CDR3 is 15 residues long. Germline V gives CDR1 SGDLS, CDR2 YYNGEE. The CDR3 DNA is TGTGCCAGCAGCGTAATCACAGGGTCGAGGACTGAAGCTTTCTTT. This codes for CASSVITGSRTEAFF.

CDR3 sequence reads: CASSPEDTQETQYF. CDR3 nucleotide sequence: TGTGCCAGCTCACCCGAGGACACTCAAGAGACCCAGTACTTC. This chain connects TRBV18 to TRBJ2-5; a weak D match, TRBD1 (5 bases). The CDR3 covers 14 residues. Trimming shortened V by 3 bases and J by 2 bases, and 10 bases separated the two germline ends. Germline CDR1 reads KGHSH; CDR2 reads LQKENI.

The chain couples TRBV7-8 to TRBJ1-5; D not certain. The CDR3 is made up of 13 amino acids. Trimming left V 1 base short and J 5 bases short, with 6 bases between. The germline CDR1 and CDR2 sequences are SGHVS and FQNEAQ. This CDR3 is CASSLGGYQPQHF. The CDR3 nucleotides are TGTGCCAGCAGCTTAGGCGGGTATCAGCCCCAGCATTTT.

The rearrangement joins TRBV5-1 to TRBJ2-2, with TRBD2 matching 12 bases. Trimming took 5 bases from V and 0 from J; bases not matched to a gene: 2. CDR1 is SGHRS and CDR2 is YFSETQ in the germline V gene. The length of the CDR3 is 16 residues. CDR3 loop: CASRLAGGTNTGELFF. As DNA, the CDR3 is TGCGCCAGCAGACTAGCGGGGGGAACGAACACCGGGGAGCTGTTTTTT.

This clone was seen only once. This chain connects TRBV20-1 to TRBJ2-3, with D maybe TRBD2 (5 bases). The CDR3 is 13 amino acids. Germline CDR1 reads DFQATT; CDR2 reads SNEGSKA (reference sequence). V was pared by 3 bases and J by 2 bases, with 9 bases between. In DNA, the CDR3 is TGCAGTGCTAGTCCGGGGAACACAGATACGCAGTATTTT. The encoded protein is CSASPGNTDTQYF.

The CDR3 loop reads CASSVGQSTDTQYF. The CDR3 DNA is TGTGCCAGCAGCGTAGGCCAGAGCACAGATACGCAGTATTTT. This chain joins TRBV9 and TRBJ2-3; D gene ambiguous. The length of the CDR3 is 14 residues. V was clipped by 0 bases and J by 0 bases, with 5 bases between them. The germline gives CDR1 SGDLS, CDR2 YYNGEE. Full variable domain (rest looked up from reference TRBV9 and TRBJ2-3): DSGVTQTPKHLITATGQRVTLRCSPRSGDLSVYWYQQSLDQGLQFLIQYYNGEERAKGNILERFSAQQFPDLHSELNLSSLELGDSALYFCASSVGQSTDTQYFGPGTRLTVL.